These T cell receptor beta chains were read from a single sample in a study of Ad26.COV2.S vaccination and SARS-CoV-2 variants. Method: immunoSEQ multiplex PCR; TCRdb's copy keeps in-frame clones and lacks some. The top ten hold roughly 3.5% of the sample, which has about 400,000 clones, about nine tenths seen once. The sequenced sample was peripheral blood, obtained in a trial of Ad26.COV2.S vaccine versus placebo. The receptor set was obtained from a person aged 18 to 59 who received the Ad26.COV2.S COVID-19 vaccine or a placebo. Both conserved end residues are part of each CDR3. The D gene is left open where the match is weak. Clone size is not always given. Where it is, it says once, few, many or a class for expanded clones.

clone_size	d_call	v_call	j_call	cdr3_nt	cdr3_aa
-	-	TRBV7-9	TRBJ1-2	TGTGCCAGCAGCTTAGTAGTAACTAACTATGGCTACACCTTC	CASSLVVTNYGYTF
-	TRBD2	TRBV5-1	TRBJ2-5	TGCGCCAGCAGCTTGACGACTAGCGGGGGCCAAGAGACCCAGTACTTC	CASSLTTSGGQETQYF
-	-	TRBV7-2	TRBJ1-1	TGTGCCAGCAGCCCCGTCAGGGGTCGAACTGAAGCTTTCTTT	CASSPVRGRTEAFF
-	TRBD2	TRBV20-1	TRBJ2-7	TGCAGTGCTAGTCCCCTAGCGGGGGGTGAGCAGTACTTC	CSASPLAGGEQYF
few	-	TRBV5-1	TRBJ1-2	TGCGCCAGCAGCCCCAGTGCAGGGGAGGTGAACTATGGCTACACCTTC	CASSPSAGEVNYGYTF
-	-	TRBV2	TRBJ2-7	TGTGCCAGCAAGGGCGGACGCAACGAGCAGTACTTC	CASKGGRNEQYF
-	TRBD1	TRBV19	TRBJ1-5	TGTGCCAGTAGCCTGACAGGGACCTATCAGCCCCAGCATTTT	CASSLTGTYQPQHF
once	-	TRBV10-3	TRBJ2-1	TGTGCCATCAGTGAGTCGGCTAGCTCCTACAATGAGCAGTTCTTC	CAISESASSYNEQFF
once	-	TRBV3-1/TRBV3-2	TRBJ1-6	TGTGCCAGCACGGGGACGGCATTTCGATCACCCCTCCACTTT	CASTGTAFRSPLHF
-	-	TRBV7-2	TRBJ2-2	TGTGCCAGCACCCCCTTCGCCGCGAACACCGGGGAGCTGTTTTTT	CASTPFAANTGELFF
few	-	TRBV7-9	TRBJ1-2	TGTGCCAGCAGCTTAGATAGTGGTGGCTACACCTTC	CASSLDSGGYTF
-	TRBD1	TRBV5-4	TRBJ2-7	TGTGCCAGCAGCTTGGCTCCGGACAGGGGCTACGAGCAGTACTTC	CASSLAPDRGYEQYF
-	-	TRBV12-3/TRBV12-4	TRBJ2-6	TGTGCCAGCAGTTCTGGGGCCAACGTCCTGACTTTC	CASSSGANVLTF
-	TRBD2	TRBV7-9	TRBJ2-1	TGTGCCAGCAGATTCGGACTAGCGGGGGACAATGAGCAGTTCTTC	CASRFGLAGDNEQFF